One sample yielded the 29 T cell receptor beta chains listed below, sequenced in a study of T cells in Graves' hyperthyroidism and ophthalmopathy. TCR beta CDR3 region amplification was performed from RNA transcripts. First-round RT-PCR of the TCR CDR3 relied on the HTBI primer set. TCRdb re-analysed the multiplex PCR reads in MiXCR, keeping a single row per CDR3 protein. Here the sample spans hundreds of thousands of distinct CDR3 sequences, about 14% being singletons. Sequenced input: blood. These receptors all come from a woman under 40 with Graves' hyperthyroidism that later progressed to Graves' ophthalmopathy.

This clonotype has at least ten counts. V usage is TRBV12-3 or TRBV12-4 and J usage is TRBJ2-1; unclear D gene. V lost 1 base, J lost 5 bases, and 9 bases lay in between. This CDR3 region has 14 residues. CDR3 sequence (DNA): TGTGCCAGCAGTTTAGGATACAGTGACAATGAGCAGTTCTTC. This gives the protein CASSLGYSDNEQFF.

As to this clonotype: A much larger clone is a single base away; this may be a read error. This CDR3 reads CSVYLEGHGYTF. DNA of the CDR3: TGCAGCGTTTATCTGGAAGGGCATGGCTACACCTTC. The V and J genes are TRBV29-1 and TRBJ1-2, with D hard to call. The V gene lost 5 bases and the J gene lost 6 bases, with 13 bases spanning the gap. Germline V lookup: CDR1 SQVTM, CDR2 ANQGSEA. The CDR3 runs to 12 residues. The whole variable domain, remainder taken from reference TRBV29-1 and TRBJ1-2, is SAVISQKPSRDICQRGTSLTIQCQVDSQVTMMFWYRQQPGQSLTLIATANQGSEATYESGFVIDKFPISRPNLTFSTLTVSNMSPEDSSIYLCSVYLEGHGYTFGSGTRLTVV.

This rearrangement joins TRBV7-2 to TRBJ2-5; D might be TRBD2 (5 bases). CDR3 length equals 13 residues. The V gene's germline CDR1 is SGHTA and CDR2 FQGNSA. Trimming cost V 1 base and J 6 bases, with 9 bases left between them. The CDR3 loop reads CASSLDLAKTQYF. The CDR3 DNA reads TGTGCCAGCAGCTTAGATCTAGCAAAGACCCAGTACTTC.

At least ten counts were recorded for this clonotype. V usage is TRBV5-1 and J usage is TRBJ2-1, with D hard to call. The germline V and J ends were trimmed by 4 bases and 5 bases, with 10 bases remaining between them. Germline CDR1 SGHRS, CDR2 YFSETQ. CDR3 size: 13 residues. CDR3 region: CASSPGLDNEQFF. The CDR3 nucleotides read TGCGCCAGCAGCCCCGGGCTAGACAATGAGCAGTTCTTC.

To note about this clonotype: A much larger clonotype is one base distant, so this may be a read error. The chain combines TRBV12-3 or TRBV12-4 with TRBJ1-1; D uncertain. V was pared by 7 bases and J by 4 bases, with 19 bases between. CDR3 length: 15 residues. In nucleotides, the CDR3 is TGTGCCAGCACTTCAATAGCGATCGGCGGCACTGAAGCTTTCTTT. Translated, it gives CASTSIAIGGTEAFF.

Concerning this clonotype: A read error may be the cause here, since a much bigger clone is one base away. This rearrangement joins TRBV18 to TRBJ2-3; 12 nucleotides line up with TRBD1. The CDR3 sequence is 16 residues long. Germline V CDR1 and CDR2: KGHSH, LQKENI. DNA for the CDR3: TGTGCCGGCTCAAGGTCTGTCCCGGGACAGGGGGCAGCGCAGTATTTT. Translated: CAGSRSVPGQGAAQYF.

This clonotype was seen ten or more times. J is TRBJ1-5 and V is TRBV7-9; 11 nucleotides match TRBD1. Per germline, CDR1 SEHNR and CDR2 FQNEAQ (reference sequence). With 1 base clipped from V and 6 bases from J, the junction kept 8 bases outside the gene matches. The CDR3 loop spans 17 amino acids. CDR3 sequence: CASSLGPGQGASQPQHF. The CDR3 DNA reads TGTGCCAGCAGCTTAGGCCCCGGACAGGGGGCTAGTCAGCCCCAGCATTTT.

This clonotype was seen ten or more times. This sequence joins TRBV24-1 and TRBJ1-1; D unresolved. The V gene lost 5 bases and the J gene lost 0 bases, with 6 bases spanning the gap. Germline V gene sequence: CDR1 KGHDR, CDR2 SFDVKD. This CDR3 is 13 amino acids long. For the CDR3, the DNA is TGTGCCACCAGTGCACGGGTGAACACTGAAGCTTTCTTT. Amino acid sequence: CATSARVNTEAFF.

This clonotype was seen repeatedly, ten times or more. The J gene is TRBJ2-7, the V gene TRBV27; possible D gene TRBD2, 6 bases. The CDR3 is made up of 16 amino acids. Germline loops: CDR1 MNHEY, CDR2 SMNVEV (reference sequence). Trimming stripped 6 bases from V and 0 bases from J, with 18 bases between. As DNA, the CDR3 is TGTGCCAGCAGCCCCTTGGGCGGGAAAAACTCCTACGAGCAGTACTTC. It is translated as CASSPLGGKNSYEQYF.

This clonotype was counted many times. The chain recombines TRBV7-9 with TRBJ2-7; D remains ambiguous. Trimming left V 5 bases short and J 4 bases short, with 9 bases between. In germline, CDR1 is SEHNR, CDR2 FQNEAQ (reference sequence). The CDR3 is 12 amino acids. The CDR3 is CASSADGYEQYF. CDR3 DNA sequence: TGTGCCAGCAGCGCCGACGGGTACGAGCAGTACTTC.

V and J are TRBV27 and TRBJ2-3; TRBD2 matches 11 bases. Germline V CDR1 and CDR2: MNHEY, SMNVEV (reference sequence). This CDR3 region has 16 residues. V shed 2 bases and J 4 bases; nucleotides not matched to a gene: 5. The CDR3: CASSLTSGSRSDTQYF. Here the CDR3 DNA reads TGTGCCAGCAGTTTAACTAGCGGGAGTAGGTCAGATACGCAGTATTTT.

With respect to this clonotype: A much larger clone sits a single nucleotide away, making a read error possible. The chain uses TRBV6-2 or TRBV6-3 and TRBJ2-5; TRBD2 aligns across 11 bases. The CDR3 extends over 14 amino acids. Germline lookup yields CDR1 MNHEY and CDR2 SVGEGT. The CDR3: CASKRVAGGETHYF. DNA of the CDR3: TGTGCCAGCAAAAGGGTAGCGGGAGGGGAGACCCATTACTTC.

There are many counts of this clonotype. CDR3 sequence: CASSLGQGDTQYF. The CDR3 DNA is TGTGCCAGCAGCTTAGGACAAGGAGATACGCAGTATTTT. This chain joins TRBV7-9 and TRBJ2-3, with D unclear. V was shortened by 1 base and J by 5 bases, with 7 bases between the two germline ends. The CDR3 loop spans 13 amino acids. Germline V lookup: CDR1 SEHNR, CDR2 FQNEAQ (reference sequence).

This clonotype appeared a few times. The chain employs TRBV20-1 and TRBJ2-2; unclear D gene. The CDR3 runs 16 residues. The ends were cut back, 4 bases at V and 6 bases at J, with 21 bases in the middle. Germline assignment: CDR1 DFQATT and CDR2 SNEGSKA (reference sequence). DNA of the CDR3: TGCAGTGCTACCCCTTCGGGTCACCCAGATCCCGGGGAGCTGTTTTTT. This encodes CSATPSGHPDPGELFF.

The chain combines TRBV18 with TRBJ2-7; TRBD2 matches 8 bases. The germline gives CDR1 KGHSH, CDR2 LQKENI. The CDR3 covers 13 residues. V gave up 5 bases and J gave up 6 bases; unmatched junction bases: 6. CDR3 residues: CASSSREGGEQYF. The CDR3 nucleotides read TGTGCCAGCTCAAGTCGGGAGGGGGGCGAGCAGTACTTC.

This clonotype was detected ten times or more. The chain links TRBV6-1 to TRBJ1-5, with D uncertain. Trimming removed 5 bases at V and 3 bases at J, with 8 bases between. The CDR3 length is 13 residues. Germline assignment: CDR1 MNHNS and CDR2 SASEGT. The DNA of the CDR3 is TGTGCCAGCAGTATGGTCCTCAATCAGCCCCAGCATTTT. This encodes CASSMVLNQPQHF.

This clonotype was seen repeatedly, ten times or more. The chain is built from TRBV12-3 or TRBV12-4 and TRBJ2-7; unclear D gene. V lost 3 bases, J lost 4 bases, and 10 bases lay in between. The CDR3 runs 13 residues. CDR3 sequence: CASSFPGLYEQYF. The CDR3 bases are TGTGCCAGCAGTTTCCCTGGTCTATACGAGCAGTACTTC.

The rearrangement links TRBV5-1 to TRBJ1-3; D gene unclear. The CDR3 extends over 17 amino acids. Germline V CDR1 and CDR2: SGHRS, YFSETQ. The V gene lost 0 bases and the J gene lost 0 bases, with 13 bases spanning the gap. CDR3 region: CASSLVSEFLSGNTIYF. For the CDR3, the DNA is TGCGCCAGCAGCTTGGTTTCAGAGTTTCTCTCTGGAAACACCATATATTTT.

This clonotype was seen repeatedly, ten times or more. The rearrangement uses TRBV3-1 and TRBJ2-7; D gene ambiguous. The V end was cut by 4 bases, the J end by 2 bases, with 12 bases between. The CDR3 has 14 residues. Germline CDR1 is LGHDT and CDR2 is YNNKEL (reference sequence). The CDR3 coding sequence is TGTGCCAGCAGCCCGGAAGGAGTAACCTACGAGCAGTACTTC. Amino acids: CASSPEGVTYEQYF.

This clonotype has at least ten counts. The chain couples TRBV2 to TRBJ2-7; D uncertain. The CDR3 covers 15 residues. Germline CDR1 reads SNHLY; CDR2 reads FYNNEI. V dropped 1 base and J dropped 2 bases, with 12 bases sitting between them. The CDR3 coding sequence is TGTGCCAGCAGTGAAGAGTATGCAGAAGCCTACGAGCAGTACTTC. Protein: CASSEEYAEAYEQYF.

This clonotype came up a few times. Being one base from a much bigger clone, this may be a read error. The chain has TRBV11-3 and TRBJ2-1, with 13 bases aligning to TRBD2. The CDR3 consists of 16 residues. CDR1 is SGHNT and CDR2 is YENEEA in the germline V gene. Trimming cost V 6 bases and J 6 bases; bases outside gene matches: 8. CDR3 residues: CASSLRLAGGSNEQFF. In DNA, the CDR3 is TGTGCCAGCAGTCTAAGACTAGCGGGGGGTAGCAATGAGCAGTTCTTC. The whole variable domain, filled in from reference TRBV11-3 and TRBJ2-1, reads EAGVVQSPRYKIIEKKQPVAFWCNPISGHNTLYWYLQNLGQGPELLIRYENEEAVDDSQLPKDRFSAERLKGVDSTLKIQPAELGDSAVYLCASSLRLAGGSNEQFFGPGTRLTVL.

The chain recombines TRBV3-1 with TRBJ2-7; a possible D gene is TRBD2 (6 bases). From germline, CDR1 is LGHDT and CDR2 YNNKEL (reference sequence). CDR3 length equals 16 residues. With 1 base removed from V and 0 bases from J, the gap between germline ends came to 13 bases. The CDR3 nucleotides are TGTGCCAGCAGCCAAGCGGGCGGGATCTCCTCCTACGAGCAGTACTTC. Protein product: CASSQAGGISSYEQYF.

The chain couples TRBV6-2 or TRBV6-3 to TRBJ2-6, with 10 nucleotides matching TRBD1. The CDR3 contains 19 residues. Germline V gene data show CDR1 as MNHEY and CDR2 as SVGEGT. The trim removed 7 bases at V and 0 bases at J, leaving 12 bases unmatched. CDR3 sequence: CASTRDRGFQSSGANVLTF. In nucleotides, the CDR3 is TGTGCCAGCACCCGGGACAGGGGTTTCCAGAGCTCTGGGGCCAACGTCCTGACTTTC.

This clonotype was observed a handful of times. The genes are TRBV9 and TRBJ2-1; perhaps TRBD2 as D (6 bases). Germline V CDR1 and CDR2: SGDLS, YYNGEE. V was shortened by 4 bases and J by 4 bases, with 15 bases between the two germline ends. This CDR3 spans 15 amino acids. CDR3 bases: TGTGCCAGCAGCTCCCGGGACTTCCCTTACAATGAGCAGTTCTTC. Translated, it gives CASSSRDFPYNEQFF.

There are many counts of this clonotype. The chain recombines TRBV10-3 with TRBJ2-1; TRBD2 is a possible D gene (5 bases). Trimming stripped 0 bases from V and 4 bases from J, with 7 bases between. The CDR3 extends over 14 amino acids. Germline V lookup: CDR1 ENHRY, CDR2 SYGVKD. The CDR3 region has the DNA TGTGCCATCAGTGAGTCGGCGGGTTACAATGAGCAGTTCTTC. Protein product: CAISESAGYNEQFF.

In regard to this clonotype: A read error is possible here, since a much larger clone lies one base away. In nucleotides, the CDR3 is TGTGCCGGCAGCGGACTGAGGGGACAGAGTCAAGAAACCCAGTACTTC. Its translation is CAGSGLRGQSQETQYF. The chain combines TRBV6-2 or TRBV6-3 with TRBJ2-5, with 7 nucleotides matching TRBD1. Germline lookup yields CDR1 MNHEY and CDR2 SVGEGT. This CDR3 has 16 residues.

This clonotype came up many times. The chain combines TRBV28 with TRBJ1-5; D possibly corresponds to TRBD1 (6 bases). This CDR3 comprises 15 residues. Germline V CDR1 and CDR2: MDHEN, SYDVKM. V was pared by 4 bases and J by 2 bases, with 12 bases between. The chain's CDR3 is CASSYAQGGNQPQHF. The CDR3 DNA reads TGTGCCAGCAGTTATGCACAGGGAGGCAATCAGCCCCAGCATTTT.

V usage is TRBV7-9 and J usage is TRBJ1-5; D might be TRBD1 (6 bases). This CDR3 is built from 15 residues. V gave up 1 base and J gave up 4 bases, with 11 bases separating them. Germline loops: CDR1 SEHNR, CDR2 FQNEAQ (reference sequence). The CDR3 reads CASSLGGARNQPQHF. CDR3 coding DNA: TGTGCCAGCAGCTTAGGGGGGGCTAGGAATCAGCCCCAGCATTTT. Together with reference TRBV7-9 and TRBJ1-5, the CDR3 gives the full variable domain: DTGVSQNPRHKITKRGQNVTFRCDPISEHNRLYWYRQTLGQGPEFLTYFQNEAQLEKSRLLSDRFSAERPKGSFSTLEIQRTEQGDSAMYLCASSLGGARNQPQHFGDGTRLSIL.

This clonotype was observed many times. The V and J genes are TRBV20-1 and TRBJ2-7, with 9 nucleotides matching TRBD1. The CDR3 runs to 13 residues. Germline CDR1 reads DFQATT; CDR2 reads SNEGSKA (reference sequence). J gave up 4 bases and V 1 base, and 2 bases lay outside the gene matches. CDR3 loop: CSARGDRDYEQYF. The CDR3 DNA reads as TGCAGTGCTAGAGGGGACAGGGATTACGAGCAGTACTTC.